This is a list of T cell receptor beta chains from one sample in a study of technical replicates of blood from several donors. Only in-frame clones appear in the TCRdb table, and some are missing; sequencing was by immunoSEQ multiplex PCR. The repertoire consists of more than 60,000 clones, with 90% to 95% occurring once and the leading ten covering 0.41%. Sequenced: T cells isolated from PBMCs. The receptors here all came from a human donor in good health. Both conserved end residues are part of each CDR3. D genes are given only for firm matches. For some rows the clone size is stated as once, few or many, or as a class when expanded; others skip it.

>TRBV4-3|NA|TRBD1|TRBJ2-3
CASSQDYRGMPDTQYF
TGCGCCAGCAGCCAAGATTACAGGGGGATGCCAGATACGCAGTATTTT
>TRBV19|NA|TRBD1|TRBJ1-2
CASSDRGREGYTF
TGTGCCAGTAGCGACAGGGGGCGCGAAGGCTACACCTTC
>TRBV7-2|NA|TRBD2|TRBJ2-1
CASSLELAIDEQFF
TGTGCCAGCAGCTTAGAACTAGCGATAGATGAGCAGTTCTTC
>TRBV5-4|NA|NA|TRBJ2-7
CASSSLYEQYF
TGTGCCAGCAGCTCCCTCTACGAGCAGTACTTC
>TRBV7-7|NA|TRBD1|TRBJ2-2
CASSFTGTGGNTGELFF
TGTGCTAGCAGCTTTACCGGGACAGGGGGGAACACCGGGGAGCTGTTTTTT
>TRBV6-5|NA|NA|TRBJ1-1
CASSYSLSLTEAFF
TGTGCCAGCAGTTACTCATTAAGCCTCACTGAAGCTTTCTTT
>TRBV10-3|NA|NA|TRBJ2-5
CAISDGLSQETQYF
TGTGCCATCAGTGACGGACTGTCACAAGAGACCCAGTACTTC
>TRBV5-1|few|NA|TRBJ2-2
CASSLELSGELFF
TGCGCCAGCAGCTTGGAGCTTTCCGGGGAGCTGTTTTTT
>TRBV5-1|once|NA|TRBJ1-5
CASSLGGSNQPQHF
TGCGCCAGCAGCTTAGGAGGGAGCAATCAGCCCCAGCATTTT
>TRBV5-4|once|TRBD1|TRBJ2-2
CASSSGDSGELFF
TGTGCCAGCAGCTCCGGGGACAGCGGGGAGCTGTTTTTT
>TRBV4-3|NA|NA|TRBJ1-6
CASSQYVAGDSPLHF
TGCGCCAGCAGCCAGTATGTCGCAGGGGATTCACCCCTCCACTTT
>TRBV5-1|NA|NA|TRBJ1-3
CASSRNKIAGERNTIYF
TGCGCCAGCAGCCGAAATAAAATTGCAGGTGAGAGAAACACCATATATTTT
>TRBV5-8|NA|NA|TRBJ1-1
CASSRVGGRTFF
TGTGCCAGCAGCAGGGTGGGGGGTAGAACTTTCTTT
>TRBV13|NA|NA|TRBJ2-2
CASSLGGWTSTNSGELFF
TGTGCCAGCAGCTTAGGGGGCTGGACTTCCACGAACAGCGGGGAGCTGTTTTTT
>TRBV11-2|once|NA|TRBJ1-2
CASSLSEGDYGYTF
TGTGCCAGCAGCTTATCTGAGGGGGACTATGGCTACACCTTC
>TRBV6-4|once|NA|TRBJ2-3
CASSHFSGDTQYF
TGTGCCAGCAGCCACTTTAGTGGAGATACGCAGTATTTT
>TRBV7-9|NA|NA|TRBJ2-1
CASSLAHLANEQFF
TGTGCCAGCAGCTTAGCTCATTTGGCCAATGAGCAGTTCTTC
>TRBV28|NA|NA|TRBJ1-5
CASTRPLDNQPQHF
TGTGCCAGCACGCGTCCCCTCGACAATCAGCCCCAGCATTTT
>TRBV30|NA|NA|TRBJ2-5
CAWSAGEETQYF
TGTGCCTGGAGTGCCGGGGAAGAGACCCAGTACTTC
>TRBV2|NA|NA|TRBJ1-4
CASREEGNEKLFF
TGTGCCAGCAGGGAGGAAGGCAATGAAAAACTGTTTTTT
>TRBV30|NA|NA|TRBJ2-7
CALGPGSYEQYF
TGTGCCTTAGGCCCAGGGTCCTACGAGCAGTACTTC
>TRBV5-1|NA|TRBD2|TRBJ2-5
CASSLGSSGSYETQYF
TGCGCCAGCAGCTTGGGATCTAGCGGGAGTTATGAGACCCAGTACTTC
>TRBV7-6|once|TRBD2|TRBJ2-7
CASSTSIQREGLYEQYF
TGTGCCAGCAGCACATCGATTCAGCGGGAGGGCCTATACGAGCAGTACTTC
>TRBV18|NA|NA|TRBJ1-1
CASSPQGTEAFF
TGTGCCAGCTCACCCCAGGGAACTGAAGCTTTCTTT
>TRBV27|NA|TRBD2|TRBJ2-7
CATRKASGYEQYF
TGTGCCACCCGCAAGGCTAGCGGTTACGAGCAGTACTTC
>TRBV30|NA|TRBD2|TRBJ2-2
CAWSDLAGAGNSGELFF
TGTGCCTGGAGCGATCTAGCGGGAGCCGGGAACTCCGGGGAGCTGTTTTTT